One and the same sample provided the 13 T cell receptor beta chains below, sequenced in a study of graft-versus-host responses after intestinal transplantation. The assay was immunoSEQ multiplex PCR, and TCRdb's table has in-frame clones only and misses some. The sample lists tens of thousands of clones; about 93% were seen once. No antigens are known for them. The sequencing here drew on unstimulated CD8+ T cells sorted from spleen or lymph node cells, taken before transplant. The receptor source for this set is a human donor who was the organ donor for an intestinal transplant.

The CDR3 here is CASSLSRDGYTF. For the CDR3, the DNA is TGTGCCAGCAGCTTATCGAGAGATGGCTACACCTTC. This chain links TRBV5-6 with TRBJ1-2, with D unclear. This CDR3 has 12 amino acids. Trimming removed 2 bases at V and 6 bases at J, with 8 bases between. Germline lookup yields CDR1 SGHDT and CDR2 YYEEEE.

The rearrangement links TRBV5-5 to TRBJ2-7, with D uncertain. The CDR3 is made up of 16 amino acids. V was trimmed by 1 base and J by 2 bases, leaving 16 bases between them. Germline assignment: CDR1 SGHKS and CDR2 YYEKEE (reference sequence). The CDR3, as DNA: TGTGCCAGCAGCTTGCAACCTAGTCGAGTGGCCTACGAGCAGTACTTC. Translation gives CASSLQPSRVAYEQYF.

This clone was observed a few times. The gene calls are TRBV4-2 and TRBJ2-2, with 9 bases matching TRBD1. The CDR3 has 15 amino acids. Germline values: CDR1 LGHNA, CDR2 YNFKEQ. The V and J ends lost 3 bases and 6 bases, in that order; junction bases with no gene match: 5. DNA for the CDR3: TGTGCCAGCAGCCAGGATACAGGGGGCGCCGGGGAGCTGTTTTTT. This codes for CASSQDTGGAGELFF.

The rearrangement links TRBV7-9 to TRBJ1-1; D not resolved. This CDR3 spans 11 amino acids. V lost 5 bases to trimming and J lost 8 bases, with 9 bases between them. Germline CDR1 and CDR2: SEHNR and FQNEAQ (reference sequence). The CDR3 is CASSLGLEAFF. The CDR3 DNA follows: TGTGCCAGCAGCCTCGGACTGGAAGCTTTCTTT.

This clone was seen more than once but under ten times. The V gene is TRBV30, the J gene TRBJ1-5; possibly TRBD1 for D (5 bases). Germline V lookup: CDR1 GTSNPN, CDR2 SVGIG (reference sequence). This CDR3 is built from 15 residues. V was shortened by 0 bases and J by 11 bases, with 20 bases between the two germline ends. The DNA for the CDR3 is TGTGCCTGGAGTGTACTGGGCGGCACCGGGGGAACCCAGCATTTT. It codes for CAWSVLGGTGGTQHF.

The rearrangement joins TRBV7-4 to TRBJ1-2, with 11 bases lining up with TRBD1. In germline, CDR1 is SGHVT, CDR2 SQSDAQ. V lost 2 bases and J lost 3; bases outside the gene matches: 11. This CDR3 is built from 18 residues. The DNA for the CDR3 is TGTGCCAGCAGCTTAACCCGGGACAGGGGGGGGAGTGACTATGGCTACACCTTC. Encoded protein: CASSLTRDRGGSDYGYTF. Combining the CDR3 with reference TRBV7-4 and TRBJ1-2 gives the whole variable domain GAGVSQSPRYKVAKRGRDVALRCDSISGHVTLYWYRQTLGQGSEVLTYSQSDAQRDKSGRPSGRFSAERPERSVSTLKIQRTEQGDSAVYLCASSLTRDRGGSDYGYTFGSGTRLTVV.

This rearrangement joins TRBV29-1 to TRBJ2-7, with 10 bases that match TRBD1. In germline, CDR1 is SQVTM, CDR2 ANQGSEA. V gave up 6 bases and J gave up 2 bases; unmatched junction bases: 4. The CDR3 covers 13 residues. Written as DNA, the CDR3 is TGCAGCGTACGGACAGGGGGGCCCTACGAGCAGTACTTC. Protein product: CSVRTGGPYEQYF.

Notes on this clone: The sample has other DNA sequences that encode this CDR3 too. This rearrangement joins TRBV27 to TRBJ2-1; TRBD2 might be the D (5 bases). Germline CDR1 reads MNHEY; CDR2 reads SMNVEV (reference sequence). The CDR3 covers 14 residues. Trimming cost V 3 bases and J 1 base, with 7 bases left between them. CDR3: CASSFGGSYNEQFF. The DNA for the CDR3 is TGTGCCAGCAGTTTTGGAGGTTCCTACAATGAGCAGTTCTTC.

This rearrangement joins TRBV27 to TRBJ1-1, with D maybe TRBD1 (6 bases). The ends were cut back, 4 bases at V and 1 base at J, with 7 bases in the middle. The CDR3 is 13 amino acids. Germline loops: CDR1 MNHEY, CDR2 SMNVEV (reference sequence). The CDR3 region is CASSWTENTEAFF. CDR3 DNA: TGTGCCAGCAGTTGGACAGAGAACACTGAAGCTTTCTTT.

This chain connects TRBV19 to TRBJ1-2; D remains ambiguous. Germline V lookup: CDR1 LNHDA, CDR2 SQIVND (reference sequence). The CDR3 consists of 14 residues. V was pared by 3 bases and J by 5 bases, with 13 bases between. As DNA, the CDR3 is TGTGCCAGTAGTATCGTTTCAGCGAAGTATGGCTACACCTTC. Translation: CASSIVSAKYGYTF. Based on the CDR3 plus reference TRBV19 and TRBJ1-2, the full variable domain is DGGITQSPKYLFRKEGQNVTLSCEQNLNHDAMYWYRQDPGQGLRLIYYSQIVNDFQKGDIAEGYSVSREKKESFPLTVTSAQKNPTAFYLCASSIVSAKYGYTFGSGTRLTVV.

The V gene is TRBV19, the J gene TRBJ2-1, with 12 bases that match TRBD2. From germline, CDR1 is LNHDA and CDR2 SQIVND (reference sequence). This CDR3 contains 15 residues. The J segment lost 6 bases and the V segment lost 4 bases, leaving 4 bases of the junction unmatched. The CDR3 loop is CASSTLAGGINEQFF. CDR3 in DNA: TGTGCCAGTAGTACCCTAGCGGGGGGGATCAATGAGCAGTTCTTC. Using reference TRBV19 and TRBJ2-1 for the parts outside the CDR3, the full variable domain is DGGITQSPKYLFRKEGQNVTLSCEQNLNHDAMYWYRQDPGQGLRLIYYSQIVNDFQKGDIAEGYSVSREKKESFPLTVTSAQKNPTAFYLCASSTLAGGINEQFFGPGTRLTVL.

V and J are TRBV7-9 and TRBJ1-1, with D possibly being TRBD1 (5 bases). V was clipped by 6 bases and J by 8 bases, with 13 bases between them. This CDR3 comprises 12 residues. In germline, CDR1 is SEHNR, CDR2 FQNEAQ (reference sequence). CDR3 protein: CASSGTGREAFF. CDR3 sequence (DNA): TGTGCCAGCAGTGGAACAGGCAGGGAAGCTTTCTTT.

The rearrangement uses TRBV9 and TRBJ2-7; D is perhaps TRBD2 (7 bases). The CDR3 contains 13 residues. Trimming removed 0 bases from V and 6 bases from J, with 10 bases in between. Per germline, CDR1 SGDLS and CDR2 YYNGEE. CDR3 nucleotides: TGTGCCAGCAGCGTAGGAGGGGGGGCCGAGCAGTACTTC. It codes for CASSVGGGAEQYF.